This T cell receptor beta chain was sequenced in a study of cytomegalovirus exposure and HLA in healthy donors. Amplification used 60 Vbeta primers and 13 Jbeta primers. Produced via immunoSEQ multiplex PCR; TCRdb's table is partial and in-frame only. The repertoire holds approximately 100,000 clones, with about 70% as singletons. With respect to this clone: Its antigen is unknown.

Study conclusions and caveats: CMV serostatus stood as the only immune exposure information on hand. Follow-up analysis later connected one missense variant in DCLRE1C with trimming of TCR beta V- and J-genes. Donors belonging to an Asian-associated ancestry cluster reportedly showed fewer N-insertions in productive TCRs than the roughly 670-donor mean, according to what a later analysis found.

The source of this sequence is a middle-aged woman in good health and CMV-seropositive. Sequences were obtained from PBMCs.

The CDR3 reads CASSLEGRGNTIYF. CDR3 nucleotides: TGCGCCAGCAGCTTGGAAGGGAGAGGAAACACCATATATTTT. The V and J genes are TRBV5-1 and TRBJ1-3; D is uncertain. Between the trimmed V and J ends, which lost 0 bases and 4 bases, there was a span of 8 bases. Germline lookup yields CDR1 SGHRS and CDR2 YFSETQ. CDR3 length equals 14 residues. Filled out from reference TRBV5-1 and TRBJ1-3, the complete variable domain reads KAGVTQTPRYLIKTRGQQVTLSCSPISGHRSVSWYQQTPGQGLQFLFEYFSETQRNKGNFPGRFSGRQFSNSRSEMNVSTLELGDSALYLCASSLEGRGNTIYFGEGSWLTVV.